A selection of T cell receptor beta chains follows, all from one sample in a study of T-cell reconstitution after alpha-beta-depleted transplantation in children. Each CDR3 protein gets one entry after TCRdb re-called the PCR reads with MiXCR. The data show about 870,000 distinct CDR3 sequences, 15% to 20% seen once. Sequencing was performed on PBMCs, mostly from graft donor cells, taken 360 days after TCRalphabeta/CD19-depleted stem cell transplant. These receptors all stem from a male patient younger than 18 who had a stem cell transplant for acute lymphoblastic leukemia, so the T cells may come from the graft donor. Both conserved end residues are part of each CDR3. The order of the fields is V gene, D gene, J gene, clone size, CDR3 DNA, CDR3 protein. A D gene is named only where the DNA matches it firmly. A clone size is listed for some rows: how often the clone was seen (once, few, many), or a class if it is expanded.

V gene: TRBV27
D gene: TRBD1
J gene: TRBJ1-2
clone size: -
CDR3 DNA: TGTGCCAGCAGTCCCCGACAGGGGAGGTATGGCTACACCTTC
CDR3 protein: CASSPRQGRYGYTF

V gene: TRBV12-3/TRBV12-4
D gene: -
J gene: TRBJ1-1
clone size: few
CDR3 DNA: TGTGCCAGCAGTCCCGGGGCTCTAGCTTTCTTT
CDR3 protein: CASSPGALAFF

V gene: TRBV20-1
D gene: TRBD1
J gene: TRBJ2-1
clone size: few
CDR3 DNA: TGCAGTGCTAGTACAGGCGCCAGGGGGAATGAGCAGTTCTTC
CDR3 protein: CSASTGARGNEQFF

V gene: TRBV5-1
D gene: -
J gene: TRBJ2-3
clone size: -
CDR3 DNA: TGCGCCAGCAGCGGCCTCGGGTCTAGCACAGATACGCAGTATTTT
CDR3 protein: CASSGLGSSTDTQYF

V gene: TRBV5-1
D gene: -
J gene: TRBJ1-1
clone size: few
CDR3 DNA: TGCGCCAGCAGCTTCGCCTCACCCAACACTGAAGCTTTCTTT
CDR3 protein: CASSFASPNTEAFF

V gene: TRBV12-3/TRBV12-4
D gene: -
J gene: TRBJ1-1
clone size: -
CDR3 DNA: TGTGCCAGCAGTTTAGCAGTCCAGTTTCAGGGTTTCGCTTTCTTT
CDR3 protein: CASSLAVQFQGFAFF

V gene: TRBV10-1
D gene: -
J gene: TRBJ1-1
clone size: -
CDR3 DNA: TGCGCCAGCAGTGAGCAGGGAATGAACACTGAAGCTTTCTTT
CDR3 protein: CASSEQGMNTEAFF

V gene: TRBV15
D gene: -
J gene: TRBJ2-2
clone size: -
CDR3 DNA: TGTGCCACCAGCAGGATTGGACAGAACACCGGGGAGCTGTTTTTT
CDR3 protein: CATSRIGQNTGELFF

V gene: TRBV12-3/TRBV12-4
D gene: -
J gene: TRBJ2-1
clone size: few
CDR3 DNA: TGTGCCAGCTGTTTCGAGATAAGAGGTTACAATGAGCAGTTCTTC
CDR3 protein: CASCFEIRGYNEQFF

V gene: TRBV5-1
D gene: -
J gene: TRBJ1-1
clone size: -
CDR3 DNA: TGCGCCAGCAGCTTGGTGTCGGCAGGGGAGGCTTTCTTT
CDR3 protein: CASSLVSAGEAFF

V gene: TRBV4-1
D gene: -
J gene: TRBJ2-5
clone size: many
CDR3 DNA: TGCGCCAGCAGCCAAGGGCCGCTACTTATCCAAGAGACCCAGTACTTC
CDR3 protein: CASSQGPLLIQETQYF

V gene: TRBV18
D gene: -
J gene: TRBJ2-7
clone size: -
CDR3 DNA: TGTGCCAGCTCACCACCGGGGTCAAATGGATACGAGCAGTACTTC
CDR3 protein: CASSPPGSNGYEQYF

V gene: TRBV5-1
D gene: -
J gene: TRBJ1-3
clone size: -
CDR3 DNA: TGCGCCAGCAGCCTCGACAGTCCTGGAAACACCATATATTTT
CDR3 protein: CASSLDSPGNTIYF

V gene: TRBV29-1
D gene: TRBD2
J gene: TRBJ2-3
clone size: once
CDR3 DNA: TGCAGCGTCCTTCCTAGCGGGAGGGCCTTGGATACGCAGTATTTT
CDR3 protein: CSVLPSGRALDTQYF

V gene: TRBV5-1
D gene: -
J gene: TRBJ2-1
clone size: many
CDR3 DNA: TGCGCCAGCAGCTTGAAGAGGAATGAGCAGTTCTTC
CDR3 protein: CASSLKRNEQFF

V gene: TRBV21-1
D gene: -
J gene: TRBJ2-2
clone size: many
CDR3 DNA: TGTGCCAGCAGCAACGTGAGACAGATAACTACCGGGGAGCTGTTTTTT
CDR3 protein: CASSNVRQITTGELFF

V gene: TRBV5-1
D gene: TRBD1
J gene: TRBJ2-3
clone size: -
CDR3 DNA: TGCGCCAGCAGCTTGGGACAGGGGGCAATAGATACGCAGTATTTT
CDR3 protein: CASSLGQGAIDTQYF

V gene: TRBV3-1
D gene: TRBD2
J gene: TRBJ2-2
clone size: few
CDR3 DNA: TGTGCCAGCAGCCGCCGACCGGGACTAGCGGGAGCGCCCGGGGAGCTGTTTTTT
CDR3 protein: CASSRRPGLAGAPGELFF

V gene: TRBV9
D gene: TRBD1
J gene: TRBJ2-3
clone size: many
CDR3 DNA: TGTGCCAGCAGCGGGGGACAGGTTCGCACAGATACGCAGTATTTT
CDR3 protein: CASSGGQVRTDTQYF

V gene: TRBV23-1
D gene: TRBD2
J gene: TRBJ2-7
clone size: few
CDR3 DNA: TGCGCCAGCAGTCAAACGAGCGGGAGGGCACCCTACGAGCAGTACTTC
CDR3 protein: CASSQTSGRAPYEQYF

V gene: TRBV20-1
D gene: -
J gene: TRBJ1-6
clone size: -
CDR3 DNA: TGCAGCACAAGCGGCGGATCTAGACCCAATTCACCCCTCCACTTT
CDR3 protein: CSTSGGSRPNSPLHF

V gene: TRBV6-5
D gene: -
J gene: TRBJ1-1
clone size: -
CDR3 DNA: TGTGCCAGCAGTTCGAGGCACACTGAAGCTTTCTTT
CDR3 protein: CASSSRHTEAFF

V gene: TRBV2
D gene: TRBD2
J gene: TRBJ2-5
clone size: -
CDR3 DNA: TGTGCCAGCAGTGAAGGGCTATTAGCGGGAGGGCCTGAGAAGACCCAGTACTTC
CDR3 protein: CASSEGLLAGGPEKTQYF

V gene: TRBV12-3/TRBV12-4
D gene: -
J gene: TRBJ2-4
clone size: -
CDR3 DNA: TGTGCCAGCAGTTTAGATAGGCTAGTCGGAGCCAAAAACATTCAGTACTTC
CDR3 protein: CASSLDRLVGAKNIQYF

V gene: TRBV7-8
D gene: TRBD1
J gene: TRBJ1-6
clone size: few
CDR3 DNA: TGTGCCAGCAGGCCGACCTCCGGGACAGGGATGTCACCCCTCCACTTT
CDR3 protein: CASRPTSGTGMSPLHF

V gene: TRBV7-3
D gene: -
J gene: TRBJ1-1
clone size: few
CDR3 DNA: TGTGCCAGCAGCTCCTTAGGCGGGGCTGAAGCTTTCTTT
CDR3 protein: CASSSLGGAEAFF

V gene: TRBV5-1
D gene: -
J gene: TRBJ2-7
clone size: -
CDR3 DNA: TGCGCCAGCAGCTTGGTGCCATCGACCTACGAGCAGTACTTC
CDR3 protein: CASSLVPSTYEQYF

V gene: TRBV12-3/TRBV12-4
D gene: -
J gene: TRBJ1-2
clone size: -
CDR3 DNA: TGTGCCAGCAGAGCTACAGGTTGGGATGGCTACACCTTC
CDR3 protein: CASRATGWDGYTF

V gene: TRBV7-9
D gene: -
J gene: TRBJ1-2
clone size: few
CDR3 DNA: TGTGCCAGCAGCTTAGCGGTGACGGCGGAAGGCTACACCTTC
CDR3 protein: CASSLAVTAEGYTF

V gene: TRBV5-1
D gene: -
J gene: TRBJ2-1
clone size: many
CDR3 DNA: TGCGCCAGCAGCTATATTGGATACTACAATGAGCAGTTCTTC
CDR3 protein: CASSYIGYYNEQFF

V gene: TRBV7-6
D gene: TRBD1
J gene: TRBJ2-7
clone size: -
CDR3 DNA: TGTGCCAGCAGCTTAGAGATGGGACAGCTTGCCTCCTACGAGCAGTACTTC
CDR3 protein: CASSLEMGQLASYEQYF

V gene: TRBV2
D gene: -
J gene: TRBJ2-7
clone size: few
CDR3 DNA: TGTGCCAGCAGACTTCGGACGGCCTGGTTGGAGCAGTACTTC
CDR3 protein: CASRLRTAWLEQYF

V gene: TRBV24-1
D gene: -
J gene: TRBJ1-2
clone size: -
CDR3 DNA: TGTGCCACCAGTGATTTGCCCAGACTGGCCTATGGCTACACCTTC
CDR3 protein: CATSDLPRLAYGYTF

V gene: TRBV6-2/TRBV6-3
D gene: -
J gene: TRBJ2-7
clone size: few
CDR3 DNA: TGTGCCAGCAGCAGGGTTGGCGGAGGCACCTACGAGCAGTACTTC
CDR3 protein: CASSRVGGGTYEQYF

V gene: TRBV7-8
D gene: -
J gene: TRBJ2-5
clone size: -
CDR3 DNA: TGTGCCAGCAGCCCGCGCGTAAACCAAGAGACCCAGTACTTC
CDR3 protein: CASSPRVNQETQYF

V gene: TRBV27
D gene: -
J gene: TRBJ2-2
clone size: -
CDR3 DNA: TGTGCCAGCGGCAGATGGACACCTTCGAACACCGGGGAGCTGTTTTTT
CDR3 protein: CASGRWTPSNTGELFF

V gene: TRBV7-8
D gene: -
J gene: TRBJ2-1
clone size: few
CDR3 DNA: TGTGCCAGCAGCTCCAATAACCCTTCCTACAATGAGCAGTTCTTC
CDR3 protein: CASSSNNPSYNEQFF

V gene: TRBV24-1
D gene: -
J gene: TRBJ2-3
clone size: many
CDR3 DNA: TGTGCCACCAGTGACCAGCCGGGACTCAACACAGATACGCAGTATTTT
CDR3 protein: CATSDQPGLNTDTQYF

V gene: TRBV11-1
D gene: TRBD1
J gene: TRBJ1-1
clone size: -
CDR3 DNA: TGTGCCAGCAGTTCTAGATGGGGACAGGGTGACGGGAACACTGAAGCTTTCTTT
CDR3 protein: CASSSRWGQGDGNTEAFF